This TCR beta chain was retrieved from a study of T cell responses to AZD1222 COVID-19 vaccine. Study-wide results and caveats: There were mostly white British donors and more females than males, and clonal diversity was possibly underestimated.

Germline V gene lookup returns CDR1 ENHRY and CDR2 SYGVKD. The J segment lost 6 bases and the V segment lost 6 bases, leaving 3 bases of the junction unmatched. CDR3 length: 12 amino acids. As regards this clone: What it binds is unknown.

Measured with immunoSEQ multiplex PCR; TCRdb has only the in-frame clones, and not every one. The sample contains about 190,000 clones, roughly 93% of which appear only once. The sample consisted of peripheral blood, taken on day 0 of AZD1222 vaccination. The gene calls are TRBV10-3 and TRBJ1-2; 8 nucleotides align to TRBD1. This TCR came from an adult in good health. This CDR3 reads CAISSTGDGYTF. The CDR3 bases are TGTGCCATCAGCTCGACAGGGGATGGCTACACCTTC.